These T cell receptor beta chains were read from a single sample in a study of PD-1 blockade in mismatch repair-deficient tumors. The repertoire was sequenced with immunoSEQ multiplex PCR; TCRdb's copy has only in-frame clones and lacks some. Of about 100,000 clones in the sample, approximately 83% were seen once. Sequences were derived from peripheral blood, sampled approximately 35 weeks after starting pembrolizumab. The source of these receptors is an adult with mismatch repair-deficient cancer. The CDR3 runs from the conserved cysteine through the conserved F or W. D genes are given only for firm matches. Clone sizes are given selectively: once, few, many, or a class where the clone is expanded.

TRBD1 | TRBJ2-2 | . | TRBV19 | CASRTGQGNTGELFF | TGTGCCAGTAGGACGGGACAGGGAAACACCGGGGAGCTGTTTTTT
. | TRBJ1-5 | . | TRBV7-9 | CASSSTEGGNQPQHF | TGTGCCAGCAGCTCGACGGAGGGAGGCAATCAGCCCCAGCATTTT
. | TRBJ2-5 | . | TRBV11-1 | CASTKLRGQETQYF | TGTGCCAGCACAAAGTTAAGGGGACAAGAGACCCAGTACTTC
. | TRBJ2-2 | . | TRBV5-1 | CASSGLDMGELFF | TGCGCCAGCAGCGGGCTAGACATGGGGGAGCTGTTTTTT
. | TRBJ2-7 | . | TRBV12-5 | CASGLVLSGAAYEQYF | TGTGCTAGTGGTTTGGTACTTTCAGGGGCCGCCTACGAGCAGTACTTC
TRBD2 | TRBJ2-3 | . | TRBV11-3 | CASSPRLAGGATSTDTQYF | TGTGCCAGCAGCCCGCGACTAGCGGGAGGAGCCACTAGCACAGATACGCAGTATTTT
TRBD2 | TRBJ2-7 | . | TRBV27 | CASRRGAGGIYEQYF | TGTGCCAGCAGGAGGGGAGCGGGAGGTATTTACGAGCAGTACTTC
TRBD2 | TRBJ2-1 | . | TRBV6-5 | CASKASGRVFEQFF | TGTGCCAGCAAAGCGAGCGGGAGAGTTTTTGAGCAGTTCTTC
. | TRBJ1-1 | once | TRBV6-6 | CASSEAFF | TGTGCCAGCAGTGAAGCTTTCTTT
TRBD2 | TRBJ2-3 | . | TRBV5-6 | CASSRRLAGSTDTQYF | TGTGCCAGCAGCCGACGACTAGCGGGAAGCACAGATACGCAGTATTTT
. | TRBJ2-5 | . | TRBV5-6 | CASSLGGAEETQYF | TGTGCCAGCAGCTTGGGGGGGGCAGAAGAGACCCAGTACTTC
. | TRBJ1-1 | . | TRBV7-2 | CASSLFAENTEAFF | TGTGCCAGCAGCTTATTCGCAGAAAACACTGAAGCTTTCTTT
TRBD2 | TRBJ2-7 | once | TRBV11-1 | CASSFGLADYEQYF | TGTGCCAGCAGCTTTGGGCTAGCGGACTACGAGCAGTACTTC
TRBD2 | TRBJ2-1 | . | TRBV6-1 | CASSERVGLAGEERRNEQFF | TGTGCCAGCAGTGAACGGGTCGGACTAGCGGGAGAGGAACGGCGGAATGAGCAGTTCTTC
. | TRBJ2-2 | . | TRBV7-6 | CASSRDFLTGELFF | TGTGCCAGCAGCCGGGACTTCCTCACCGGGGAGCTGTTTTTT
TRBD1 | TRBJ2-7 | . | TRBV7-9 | CASSSRDRVSSYEQYF | TGTGCCAGCAGCTCCCGGGACAGAGTCAGCTCCTACGAGCAGTACTTC
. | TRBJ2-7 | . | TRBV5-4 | CASSRGDNYYEQYF | TGTGCCAGCAGCCGAGGGGACAACTACTACGAGCAGTACTTC
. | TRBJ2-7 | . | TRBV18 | CASSPSDSTYEQYF | TGTGCCAGCTCACCTTCGGACAGCACCTACGAGCAGTACTTC
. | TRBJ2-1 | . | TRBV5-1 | CASSLRRPGLVGTEQFF | TGCGCCAGCAGCTTGAGAAGGCCAGGGCTTGTAGGTACTGAGCAGTTCTTC
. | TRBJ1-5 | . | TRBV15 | CATSRALTLGSNQPQHF | TGTGCCACCAGCAGAGCCTTGACACTGGGGAGCAATCAGCCCCAGCATTTT
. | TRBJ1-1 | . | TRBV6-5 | CASRHGQNTEAFF | TGTGCCAGCAGACACGGACAGAACACTGAAGCTTTCTTT
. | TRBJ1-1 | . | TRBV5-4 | CASSLYASGDTEAFF | TGTGCCAGCAGCTTGTACGCTTCGGGGGACACTGAAGCTTTCTTT
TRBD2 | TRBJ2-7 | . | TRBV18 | CASSPLAGSGEQYF | TGTGCCAGCTCACCCTTAGCGGGATCGGGCGAGCAGTACTTC
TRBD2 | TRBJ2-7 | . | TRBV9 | CASSPFRTSGGSYEQYF | TGTGCCAGCAGCCCCTTTCGGACTAGCGGTGGCTCCTACGAGCAGTACTTC
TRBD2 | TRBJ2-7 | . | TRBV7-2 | CASSSRLATYEQYF | TGTGCCAGCAGCTCAAGACTAGCAACCTACGAGCAGTACTTC
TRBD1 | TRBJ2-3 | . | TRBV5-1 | CASSSGQGSLVLYF | TGCGCCAGCAGCTCGGGACAGGGAAGTCTCGTTTTGTATTTT
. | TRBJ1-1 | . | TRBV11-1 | CASSSGGGDPEAFF | TGTGCCAGCAGCTCCGGGGGGGGCGATCCTGAAGCTTTCTTT
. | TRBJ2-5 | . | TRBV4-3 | CASSQDEVAVQETQYF | TGCGCCAGCAGCCAAGATGAAGTAGCGGTACAAGAGACCCAGTACTTC
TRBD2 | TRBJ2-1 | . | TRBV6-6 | CASSPISGSEQFF | TGTGCCAGCAGTCCCATTAGCGGGAGTGAGCAGTTCTTC
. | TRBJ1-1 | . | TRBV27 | CASSLFGTQNTEAFF | TGTGCCAGCAGTTTATTTGGCACCCAGAACACTGAAGCTTTCTTT
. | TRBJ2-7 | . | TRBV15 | CATSRDSYEQYF | TGTGCCACCAGCAGAGATAGCTACGAGCAGTACTTC
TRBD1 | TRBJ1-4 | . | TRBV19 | CASSGRTGNEKLFF | TGTGCCAGTAGTGGGAGGACAGGGAATGAAAAACTGTTTTTT
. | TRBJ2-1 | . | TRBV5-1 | CASSLASVSSYNEQFF | TGCGCCAGCAGCTTGGCCAGCGTTAGCTCCTACAATGAGCAGTTCTTC
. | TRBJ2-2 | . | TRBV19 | CASSIFGDRDTGELFF | TGTGCCAGTAGTATATTCGGGGATCGCGACACCGGGGAGCTGTTTTTT
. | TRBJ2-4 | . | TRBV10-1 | CASSGDSENIQYF | TGCGCCAGCAGTGGTGACAGTGAAAACATTCAGTACTTC
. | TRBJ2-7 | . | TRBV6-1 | CASVGQNSYEQYF | TGTGCCAGTGTGGGGCAGAACTCCTACGAGCAGTACTTC
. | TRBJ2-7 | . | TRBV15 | CATSRDLTYEQYF | TGTGCCACCAGCAGAGATCTTACCTACGAGCAGTACTTC
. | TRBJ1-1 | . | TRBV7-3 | CASSSSGDTEAFF | TGTGCCAGCAGCTCATCAGGGGATACTGAAGCTTTCTTT
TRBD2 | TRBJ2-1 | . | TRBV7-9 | CASSSSGKISYNEQFF | TGTGCCAGCAGCTCTAGCGGGAAAATCTCCTACAATGAGCAGTTCTTC
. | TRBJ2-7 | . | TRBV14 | CASSPESGGGYEQYF | TGTGCCAGCAGCCCAGAATCCGGGGGTGGCTACGAGCAGTACTTC
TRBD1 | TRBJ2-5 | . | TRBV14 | CASSPWGTVEQETQYF | TGTGCCAGCAGCCCGTGGGGGACAGTCGAACAAGAGACCCAGTACTTC
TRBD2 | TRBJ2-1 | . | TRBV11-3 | CASSLDWPSGSDEQFF | TGTGCCAGCAGCTTAGATTGGCCTAGCGGGAGCGATGAGCAGTTCTTC
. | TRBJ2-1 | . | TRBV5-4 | CASIGGSSYNEQFF | TGTGCCAGCATTGGGGGAAGCTCCTACAATGAGCAGTTCTTC
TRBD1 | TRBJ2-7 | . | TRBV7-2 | CASSLSETGGTGYEQYF | TGTGCCAGCAGCTTAAGCGAGACAGGGGGCACGGGCTACGAGCAGTACTTC
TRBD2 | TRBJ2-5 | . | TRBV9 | CASSPRMGSGSSETQYF | TGTGCCAGCAGTCCCAGAATGGGTAGCGGGAGTTCTGAGACCCAGTACTTC
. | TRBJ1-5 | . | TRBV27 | CASSLGLLFPQHF | TGTGCCAGCAGTTTAGGACTACTTTTCCCCCAGCATTTT
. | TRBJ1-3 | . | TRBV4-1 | CASSQDLTPGNTIYF | TGCGCCAGCAGCCAAGATCTAACACCTGGAAACACCATATATTTT
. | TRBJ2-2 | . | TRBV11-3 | CASRFSGELFF | TGTGCCAGCAGGTTTTCCGGGGAGCTGTTTTTT
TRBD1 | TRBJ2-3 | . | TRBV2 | CASRQGTSTDTQYF | TGTGCCAGCCGACAGGGCACTAGCACAGATACGCAGTATTTT
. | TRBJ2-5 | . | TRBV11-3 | CASSLGAREIQETQYF | TGTGCCAGCAGCTTAGGCGCCAGGGAGATTCAAGAGACCCAGTACTTC
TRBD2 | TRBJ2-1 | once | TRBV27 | CASRTSGRNDEQFF | TGTGCCAGCAGGACTAGCGGGAGGAACGATGAGCAGTTCTTC
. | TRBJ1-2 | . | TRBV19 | CASSPHRGRGPRGDGYTF | TGTGCCAGTAGTCCCCATCGAGGAAGGGGCCCCCGGGGAGATGGCTACACCTTC
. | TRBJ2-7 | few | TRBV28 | CASSFSRWGEQYF | TGTGCCAGCAGTTTTTCTAGGTGGGGAGAGCAGTACTTC
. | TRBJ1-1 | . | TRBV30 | CAWKTTGTLGASGRAFF | TGTGCCTGGAAAACCACCGGGACTTTAGGGGCCTCTGGGCGGGCTTTCTTT
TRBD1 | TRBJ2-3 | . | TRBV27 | CASALGQGAWGTQYF | TGTGCCAGCGCTCTGGGACAGGGGGCCTGGGGTACGCAGTATTTT
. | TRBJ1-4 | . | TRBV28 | CASRIQAGGKLFF | TGTGCCAGCAGGATACAGGCTGGTGGAAAACTGTTTTTT